Listed below are T cell receptor beta chains from one sample, sequenced in a study of vaccination and CD4 T cells after COVID-19. TCRdb processed the PCR reads anew with MiXCR; each CDR3 protein has one entry. Of under 20,000 distinct CDR3 sequences in the sample, around 45% are singletons; the top ten hold about 4%. Their target antigens are unknown. Sequencing was performed on CD4+ T cells from blood, cultured in vitro, taken before SARS-CoV-2 vaccination. The receptor set was obtained from a human donor who had recovered from COVID-19. CDR3s include the opening cysteine and the closing phenylalanine or tryptophan. A D gene is named only where the DNA matches it firmly. Where a row states a size, it is once, few, many or the class of an expanded clone; other rows omit it.

J: TRBJ2-1
size: NA
D: NA
V: TRBV12-3/TRBV12-4
DNA: TGTGCCAGCAGTATCTTCGACAATGAGCAGTTCTTC
CDR3: CASSIFDNEQFF

J: TRBJ2-7
size: NA
D: TRBD1
V: TRBV5-1
DNA: TGCGCCAGCAGCCCTGGGACAGGGGGACACTACGAGCAGTACTTC
CDR3: CASSPGTGGHYEQYF

J: TRBJ1-6
size: few
D: TRBD1
V: TRBV11-3
DNA: TGTGCCAGCAGCTTAAATTTACTCATGGATCGGGACAGCTCAAATTCACCCCTCCACTTT
CDR3: CASSLNLLMDRDSSNSPLHF

J: TRBJ1-5
size: NA
D: NA
V: TRBV28
DNA: TGTGCCAGCAGCCCCATCCAGGGAAATAGCAATCAGCCCCAGCATTTT
CDR3: CASSPIQGNSNQPQHF

J: TRBJ2-3
size: NA
D: TRBD2
V: TRBV20-1
DNA: TGCAGTGCTCGAGGGACTAGCCATTCAGATACGCAGTATTTT
CDR3: CSARGTSHSDTQYF

J: TRBJ2-5
size: NA
D: NA
V: TRBV21-1
DNA: TGTGCCAGCAGCAAATTAGGGTCAGAGGAGACCCAGTACTTC
CDR3: CASSKLGSEETQYF

J: TRBJ2-5
size: NA
D: NA
V: TRBV15
DNA: TGTGCCACCAGCAGGGTCTATGAGGGCAGGGGAGAGACCCAGTACTTC
CDR3: CATSRVYEGRGETQYF

J: TRBJ2-5
size: NA
D: NA
V: TRBV20-1
DNA: TGCAGTGCCAGGGTTGTGGAGACCCAGTACTTC
CDR3: CSARVVETQYF

J: TRBJ1-1
size: NA
D: NA
V: TRBV7-9
DNA: TGTGCCAGCAGCATCCCCCTACTGAATATCGGCACTGAAGCTTTCTTT
CDR3: CASSIPLLNIGTEAFF

J: TRBJ2-1
size: few
D: TRBD1
V: TRBV15
DNA: TGTGCCACCAGCAGAGTGGGACAGGGGCCCGACAATGAGCAGTTCTTC
CDR3: CATSRVGQGPDNEQFF

J: TRBJ1-2
size: NA
D: TRBD1
V: TRBV29-1
DNA: TGCAGCGTTGAGGAGACAGGGGCCAACTATGGCTACACCTTC
CDR3: CSVEETGANYGYTF

J: TRBJ1-5
size: NA
D: NA
V: TRBV28
DNA: TGTGCCAGCACCTCTCGGGCAGGTCTTAATCAGCCCCAGCATTTT
CDR3: CASTSRAGLNQPQHF

J: TRBJ2-5
size: NA
D: NA
V: TRBV12-3/TRBV12-4
DNA: TGTGCCAGCAGGGTGGCTGGAGGTCAAGAGACCCAGTACTTC
CDR3: CASRVAGGQETQYF

J: TRBJ1-2
size: NA
D: TRBD1
V: TRBV6-1
DNA: TGTGCCAGCAGAACCATGGGACAGGGATATGGCTACACCTTC
CDR3: CASRTMGQGYGYTF

J: TRBJ1-2
size: NA
D: TRBD1
V: TRBV27
DNA: TGTGCCAGCAAGAGAGGACAGGGGGCGCGAGGCTACACCTTC
CDR3: CASKRGQGARGYTF

J: TRBJ1-2
size: few
D: NA
V: TRBV6-1
DNA: TGTGCCAGCGGGGACTCTAACTATGGCTACACCTTC
CDR3: CASGDSNYGYTF

J: TRBJ1-2
size: NA
D: TRBD1
V: TRBV28
DNA: TGTGCCAGCAGAGTTCCGGGACAGGGCTTTGGCTACACCTTC
CDR3: CASRVPGQGFGYTF

J: TRBJ1-2
size: NA
D: NA
V: TRBV19
DNA: TGTGCCAGTACCACGGGACACCGTAACTATGGCTACACCTTC
CDR3: CASTTGHRNYGYTF

J: TRBJ2-5
size: few
D: TRBD2
V: TRBV24-1
DNA: TGTGCCACCAGTGATTATGCTTCCGGGACTAGCCGGGAGACCCAGTACTTC
CDR3: CATSDYASGTSRETQYF

J: TRBJ1-2
size: NA
D: NA
V: TRBV19
DNA: TGTGCCAGTAGTCTTGGGGCTGGATCCAAGGGCTACACCTTC
CDR3: CASSLGAGSKGYTF

J: TRBJ2-3
size: NA
D: NA
V: TRBV6-1
DNA: TGTGCCAGCCAGGACAGCCGCACAGATACGCAGTATTTT
CDR3: CASQDSRTDTQYF

J: TRBJ2-1
size: NA
D: TRBD2
V: TRBV20-1
DNA: TGCAGTGCTGAGCGGGACTCCTACAATGAGCAGTTCTTC
CDR3: CSAERDSYNEQFF

J: TRBJ1-6
size: NA
D: NA
V: TRBV4-3
DNA: TGCGCCAGCAGCCAAGAGGTATTACGCAGAGTAAATTCACCCCTCCACTTT
CDR3: CASSQEVLRRVNSPLHF

J: TRBJ1-1
size: few
D: TRBD1
V: TRBV27
DNA: TGTGCCAGCAGTCTCAGGGGGCAGACTGAAGCTTTCTTT
CDR3: CASSLRGQTEAFF

J: TRBJ2-3
size: NA
D: NA
V: TRBV6-1
DNA: TGTGCCAGCAGTGAAATTTGGGTTGTTATAGATACGCAGTATTTT
CDR3: CASSEIWVVIDTQYF

J: TRBJ2-2
size: NA
D: TRBD2
V: TRBV5-5
DNA: TGTGCCAGCAGCTGGGACTATGGAGGCACCGGGGAGCTGTTTTTT
CDR3: CASSWDYGGTGELFF

J: TRBJ1-5
size: NA
D: TRBD1
V: TRBV29-1
DNA: TGCAGCGTTGCCACAGGGGGAGGTCAGCCCCAGCATTTT
CDR3: CSVATGGGQPQHF

J: TRBJ1-1
size: few
D: NA
V: TRBV7-9
DNA: TGTGCCAGCAGCTTAGAGGGGCTTGGGTTGAACACTGAAGCTTTCTTT
CDR3: CASSLEGLGLNTEAFF

J: TRBJ1-1
size: few
D: NA
V: TRBV15
DNA: TGTGCCACCAGCAGAGATCCCAGGGGTGTGACTGAAGCTTTCTTT
CDR3: CATSRDPRGVTEAFF

J: TRBJ2-2
size: NA
D: NA
V: TRBV29-1
DNA: TGCAGCGTTTGGGGGGCGTCGAACACCGGGGAGCTGTTTTTT
CDR3: CSVWGASNTGELFF

J: TRBJ1-1
size: few
D: NA
V: TRBV20-1
DNA: TGCAGTGCTAGAGGCGCCCAAGCAGGGGACACTGAAGCTTTCTTT
CDR3: CSARGAQAGDTEAFF